The present T cell receptor beta chain was sequenced within a study of cytomegalovirus exposure and HLA in healthy donors. General study results and limits: In a later analysis, V- and J-gene trimming of beta chains associated with a DCLRE1C missense variant, replicated independently. Per a prior analysis, the majority of TCR beta V segments were productive roughly 90% or roughly 30% of the time. A later analysis reportedly found fewer N-insertions in an Asian-associated ancestry cluster than the roughly 670-donor mean. It has been reported that TCR beta sequences accurately predicted the HLA-A and HLA-B alleles of most subjects.

The table lists this clone with a count of one. The antigen remains unidentified. PCR amplification relied on 60 Vbeta primers (plus 13 Jbeta primers). Generated by immunoSEQ multiplex PCR, the TCRdb table keeps only in-frame clones and is missing some. The sample includes approximately 150,000 clones, 73% seen only once; the top ten take 1.5% to 2%. Trimming removed 2 bases from V and 4 bases from J; junction bases left unmatched: 2. This CDR3 comprises 13 residues. Germline CDR1 is SGHTA and CDR2 is FQGNSA. The chain links TRBV7-2 to TRBJ2-7, with TRBD1 identical over 7 bases. This TCR derives from a woman younger than 35 in good health and CMV-seronegative. Sample: PBMCs. CDR3 in DNA: TGTGCCAGCAGCTTAACAGGGGCGTACGAGCAGTACTTC. It codes for CASSLTGAYEQYF. Variable domain in full (rest from reference TRBV7-2 and TRBJ2-7): GAGVSQSPSNKVTEKGKDVELRCDPISGHTALYWYRQSLGQGLEFLIYFQGNSAPDKSGLPSDRFSAERTGGSVSTLTIQRTQQEDSAVYLCASSLTGAYEQYFGPGTRLTVT.